This T cell receptor (beta chain) was identified in a study of T cell responses to AZD1222 COVID-19 vaccine (dated by TCRdb to the early 2020s). For context, the study as a whole: TCR sequencing covered 233 trial participants: approximately 200 given two doses of AZD1222 and approximately 26 given two doses of MenACWY control vaccine. Trial participants were enrolled into age subgroups of 18-55, 56-69 and 70-plus years, which contained about 150, 27 and 61 TCR-sequenced participants, respectively. Study-wide findings and limitations: Because no day 14 peak-response samples were available, repertoires were characterized only after the peak T cell response. After two AZD1222 doses, spike-specific TCR breadth and depth were significantly higher than at day 0 and than in MenACWY recipients. Conclusions about previously exposed vaccinees are limited, since just 6 or 7 AZD1222 recipients were seropositive for SARS-CoV-2 at baseline. Epitopes outside the regions mutated in the B.1.351 and B.1.1.7 variants were reportedly recognized by nearly half of the unique spike-specific TCRs. In the small 56-69-year group, the increase in depth fell short of significance, most likely because of low power. Participants were mostly white British and included more females than males, and it was suggested by the authors that clonal diversity may have been underestimated. The vaccine-associated CD4 TCRs covered the entire spike protein, and the dominant responses fell in regions 160-218 and 743-854.

The time point label on this specimen signifies: about 28 days (+/-7) after the second vaccine dose. AZD1222 recipients given second doses at about 4 weeks or at about 12 weeks were pooled, since spike-specific TCR depth and breadth were not found to differ between the two schedules. Vaccinee samples were obtained from the UK trials COV001 and COV002, which included a single-blind randomized controlled phase 2/3 trial of AZD1222 (ChAdOx1 nCoV-19) in healthy adults. For TCRbeta chain sequencing, PBMC samples were collected from trial participants at day 0 and at day 28 after the second dose. The CDR3 regions of human TCRbeta chains were subjected to immunosequencing. Per the authors' processing: TCRs in the repertoires were matched against a reference library of SARS-CoV-2-specific TCRs that had been generated with the MIRA antigen-specificity platform. Breadth was defined as the fraction of unique TCRs that were SARS-CoV-2-associated, and depth was defined as the fraction of total T cells that were SARS-CoV-2-associated. Using the MIRA data, each spike-specific TCR was mapped to the spike region that the TCR reacts to and placed in a CD4 or CD8 class. Log10-transformed breadth and depth values were compared by one-way ANOVA with Sidak's multiple comparisons tests. TCRdb took this table from immuneACCESS and kept in-frame rearrangements with V and J called. Such tables lack part of the clones; where checked against another copy, unresolved V genes explain under half of the gap, and the rest is unexplained. V and J calls plus clone size are reproduced from that table; the DNA served to infer D and trimming. This sample holds 70,000 to 95,000 clones; approximately 88% were observed only once. Roughly 4.9% of the sample is held by the ten biggest clonotypes.

As for this clone: No cognate antigen has been identified for it. Base qualities are not at hand, and no much larger clone is one base apart.

The receptor was isolated from an adult who received the AZD1222 COVID-19 vaccine. The starting material was peripheral blood, obtained 28 days after the second AZD1222 dose.

The DNA sequence is given as TGTGCCAGTAGCCTTGGACAGAAGAATGAAAAACTGTTTTTT. It is translated as CASSLGQKNEKLFF. The V and J segments used are TRBV19 and TRBJ1-4; TRBD1 is a weak D gene call, 6 bases matching. There are 14 amino acids in the CDR3, from cysteine to phenylalanine inclusive. The kept DNA is CDR3 alone, 42 bases in frame from the first base. The germline V gene (reference sequence) specifies LNHDA as CDR1 and SQIVND as CDR2. V loses 6 bases of germline sequence and J loses 5 bases, and the interval between the two ends is 13 bases.